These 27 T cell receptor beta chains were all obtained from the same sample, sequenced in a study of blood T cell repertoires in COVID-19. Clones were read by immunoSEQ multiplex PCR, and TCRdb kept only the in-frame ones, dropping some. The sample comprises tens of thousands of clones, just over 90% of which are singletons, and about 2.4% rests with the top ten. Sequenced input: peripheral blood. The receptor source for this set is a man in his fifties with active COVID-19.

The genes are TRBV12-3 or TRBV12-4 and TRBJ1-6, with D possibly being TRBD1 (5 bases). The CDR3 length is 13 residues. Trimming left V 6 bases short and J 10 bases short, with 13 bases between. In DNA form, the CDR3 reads TGTGCCAGCAGCCCGGCGGGGGTCTCACCCCTCCACTTT. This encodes CASSPAGVSPLHF.

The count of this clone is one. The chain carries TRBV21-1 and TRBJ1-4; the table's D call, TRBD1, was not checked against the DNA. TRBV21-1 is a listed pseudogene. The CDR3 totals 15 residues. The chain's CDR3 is CASSTDRLPFEKLFF. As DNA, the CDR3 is TGTGCCAGCAGCACTGACAGACTCCCCTTTGAAAAACTGTTTTTT.

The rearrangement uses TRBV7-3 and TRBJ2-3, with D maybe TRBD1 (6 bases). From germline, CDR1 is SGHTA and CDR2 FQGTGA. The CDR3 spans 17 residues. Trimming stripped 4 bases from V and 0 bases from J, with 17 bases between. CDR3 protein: CASSSPPGQPSTDTQYF. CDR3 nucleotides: TGTGCCAGCAGCTCACCTCCGGGACAACCGAGCACAGATACGCAGTATTTT.

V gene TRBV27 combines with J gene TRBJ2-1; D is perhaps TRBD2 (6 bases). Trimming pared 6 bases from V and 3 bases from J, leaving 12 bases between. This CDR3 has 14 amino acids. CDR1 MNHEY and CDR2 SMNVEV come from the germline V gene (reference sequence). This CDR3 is CASREGPFYNEQFF. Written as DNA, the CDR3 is TGTGCCAGCAGGGAGGGGCCTTTCTACAATGAGCAGTTCTTC.

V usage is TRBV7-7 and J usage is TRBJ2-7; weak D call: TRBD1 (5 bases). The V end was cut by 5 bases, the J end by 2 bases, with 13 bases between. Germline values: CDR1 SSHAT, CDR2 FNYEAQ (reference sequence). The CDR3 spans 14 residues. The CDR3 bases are TGTGCCAGCAGCCATACGGGCAGGGCCTACGAGCAGTACTTC. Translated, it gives CASSHTGRAYEQYF.

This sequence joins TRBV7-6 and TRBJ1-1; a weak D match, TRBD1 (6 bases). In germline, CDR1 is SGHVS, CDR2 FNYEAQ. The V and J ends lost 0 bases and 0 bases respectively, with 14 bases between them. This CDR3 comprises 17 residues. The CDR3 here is CASSLAPAGAVNTEAFF. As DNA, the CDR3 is TGTGCCAGCAGCTTAGCGCCGGCAGGGGCCGTGAACACTGAAGCTTTCTTT.

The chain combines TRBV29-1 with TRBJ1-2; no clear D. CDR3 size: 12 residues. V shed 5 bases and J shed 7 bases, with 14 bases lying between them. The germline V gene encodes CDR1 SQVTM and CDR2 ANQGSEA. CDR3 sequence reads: CSVLDTKLGYTF. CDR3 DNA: TGCAGCGTTCTCGACACAAAACTTGGCTACACCTTC.

CDR3 sequence reads: CASSNPSSYEQYF. For the CDR3, the DNA is TGTGCCAGCAGCAACCCCAGCTCCTACGAGCAGTACTTC. The genes are TRBV6-5 and TRBJ2-7, with D unresolved. Germline V CDR1 and CDR2: MNHEY, SVGAGI. This CDR3 is built from 13 residues. Trimming removed 6 bases at V and 0 bases at J, with 9 bases between.

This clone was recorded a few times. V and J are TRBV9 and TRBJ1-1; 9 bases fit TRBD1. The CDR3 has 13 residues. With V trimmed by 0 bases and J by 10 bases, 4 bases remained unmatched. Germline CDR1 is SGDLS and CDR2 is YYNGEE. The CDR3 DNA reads TGTGCCAGCAGCGTAGGACAGGGGGTGGTAGCTTTCTTT. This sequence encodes CASSVGQGVVAFF. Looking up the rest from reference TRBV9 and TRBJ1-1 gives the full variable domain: DSGVTQTPKHLITATGQRVTLRCSPRSGDLSVYWYQQSLDQGLQFLIQYYNGEERAKGNILERFSAQQFPDLHSELNLSSLELGDSALYFCASSVGQGVVAFFGQGTRLTVV.

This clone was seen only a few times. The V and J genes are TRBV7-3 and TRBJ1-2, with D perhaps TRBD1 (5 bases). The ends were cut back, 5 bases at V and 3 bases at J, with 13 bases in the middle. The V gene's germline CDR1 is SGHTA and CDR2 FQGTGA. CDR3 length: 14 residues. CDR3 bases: TGTGCCAGCAGCGCACAACAAGGGGACTATGGCTACACCTTC. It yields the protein CASSAQQGDYGYTF.

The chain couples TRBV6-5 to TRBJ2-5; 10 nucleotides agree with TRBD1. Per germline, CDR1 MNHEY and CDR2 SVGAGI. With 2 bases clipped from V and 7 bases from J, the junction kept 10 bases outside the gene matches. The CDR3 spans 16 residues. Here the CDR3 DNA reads TGTGCCAGCAGTTACCCGACAGGGGGCCGTTTTGGGACCCAGTACTTC. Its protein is CASSYPTGGRFGTQYF.

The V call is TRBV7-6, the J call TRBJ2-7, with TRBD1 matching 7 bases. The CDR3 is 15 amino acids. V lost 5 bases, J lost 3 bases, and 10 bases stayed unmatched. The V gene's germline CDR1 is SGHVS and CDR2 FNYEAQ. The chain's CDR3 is CASSRGPGQNYEQYF. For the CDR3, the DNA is TGTGCCAGCAGCCGGGGACCGGGACAGAACTACGAGCAGTACTTC.

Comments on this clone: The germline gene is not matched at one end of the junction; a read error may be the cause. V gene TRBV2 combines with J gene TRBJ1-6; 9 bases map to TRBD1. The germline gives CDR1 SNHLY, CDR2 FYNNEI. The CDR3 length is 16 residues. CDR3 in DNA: TGTGCCGGCAGCAGGGACAGGGTAACCTATAATTCACCCCTCCACTTT. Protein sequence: CAGSRDRVTYNSPLHF.

The CDR3 DNA reads as TGTGCCAGCAGCCCGGGTGGGGGACTGGAGTATGGCTACACCTTC. Translating it yields CASSPGGGLEYGYTF. V usage is TRBV5-4 and J usage is TRBJ1-2; possibly TRBD1 for D (5 bases). The CDR3 length is 15 residues. Germline CDR1 SGHNT, CDR2 YYREEE (reference sequence). V lost 4 bases, J lost 5 bases, and 18 bases lay in between.

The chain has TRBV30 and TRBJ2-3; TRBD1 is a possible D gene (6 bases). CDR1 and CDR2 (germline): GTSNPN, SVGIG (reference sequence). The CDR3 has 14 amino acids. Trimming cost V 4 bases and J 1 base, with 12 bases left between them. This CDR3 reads CAWTRQAGTDTQYF. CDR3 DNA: TGTGCCTGGACCAGACAGGCTGGCACAGATACGCAGTATTTT.

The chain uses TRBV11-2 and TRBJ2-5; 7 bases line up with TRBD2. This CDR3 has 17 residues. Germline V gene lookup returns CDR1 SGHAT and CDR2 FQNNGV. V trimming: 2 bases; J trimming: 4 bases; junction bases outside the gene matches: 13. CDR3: CASSLSAPGLPGETQYF. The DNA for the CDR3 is TGTGCCAGCAGCTTATCCGCCCCGGGACTACCTGGAGAGACCCAGTACTTC.

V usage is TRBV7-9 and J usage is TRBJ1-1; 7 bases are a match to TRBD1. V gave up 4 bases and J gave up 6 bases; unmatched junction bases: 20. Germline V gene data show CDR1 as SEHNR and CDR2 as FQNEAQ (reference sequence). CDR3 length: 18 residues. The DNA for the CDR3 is TGTGCCAGCAGCTCCCCTCTTGACCCACAGGGGATCGGGTCTGAAGCTTTCTTT. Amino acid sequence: CASSSPLDPQGIGSEAFF.

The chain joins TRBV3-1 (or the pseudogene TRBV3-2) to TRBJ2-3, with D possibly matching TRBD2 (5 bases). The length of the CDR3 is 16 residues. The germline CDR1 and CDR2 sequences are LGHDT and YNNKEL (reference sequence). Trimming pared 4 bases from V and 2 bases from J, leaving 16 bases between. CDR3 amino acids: CASSPPRPEDTDTQYF. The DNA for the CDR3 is TGTGCCAGCAGCCCCCCTAGGCCGGAGGACACAGATACGCAGTATTTT.

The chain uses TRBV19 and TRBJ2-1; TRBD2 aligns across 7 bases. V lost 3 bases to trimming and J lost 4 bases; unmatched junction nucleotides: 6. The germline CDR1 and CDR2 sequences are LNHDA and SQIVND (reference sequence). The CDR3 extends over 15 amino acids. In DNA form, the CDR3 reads TGTGCCAGTAGTATGGCGGGAGTAAGGTACAATGAGCAGTTCTTC. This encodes CASSMAGVRYNEQFF. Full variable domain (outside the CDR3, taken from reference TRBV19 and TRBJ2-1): DGGITQSPKYLFRKEGQNVTLSCEQNLNHDAMYWYRQDPGQGLRLIYYSQIVNDFQKGDIAEGYSVSREKKESFPLTVTSAQKNPTAFYLCASSMAGVRYNEQFFGPGTRLTVL.

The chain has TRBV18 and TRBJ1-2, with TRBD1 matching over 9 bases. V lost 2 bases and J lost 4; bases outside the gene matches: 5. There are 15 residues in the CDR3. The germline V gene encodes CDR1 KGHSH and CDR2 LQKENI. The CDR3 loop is CASSPGDRVGYGYTF. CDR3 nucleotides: TGTGCCAGCTCACCAGGGGACAGGGTGGGCTATGGCTACACCTTC. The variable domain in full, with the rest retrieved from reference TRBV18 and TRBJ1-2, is NAGVMQNPRHLVRRRGQEARLRCSPMKGHSHVYWYRQLPEEGLKFMVYLQKENIIDESGMPKERFSAEFPKEGPSILRIQQVVRGDSAAYFCASSPGDRVGYGYTFGSGTRLTVV.

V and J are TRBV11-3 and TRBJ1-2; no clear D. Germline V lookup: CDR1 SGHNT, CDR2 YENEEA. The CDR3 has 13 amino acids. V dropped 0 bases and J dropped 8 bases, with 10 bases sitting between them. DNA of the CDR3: TGTGCCAGCAGCTTAGATCTTGGCGGGGGCTACACCTTC. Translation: CASSLDLGGGYTF.

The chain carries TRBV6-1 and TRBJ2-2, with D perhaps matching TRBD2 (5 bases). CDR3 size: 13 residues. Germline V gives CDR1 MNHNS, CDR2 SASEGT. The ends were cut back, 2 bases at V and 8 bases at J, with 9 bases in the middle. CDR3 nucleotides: TGTGCCAGCAGTGAAAGCGGTAGGGGGGAGCTGTTTTTT. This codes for CASSESGRGELFF.

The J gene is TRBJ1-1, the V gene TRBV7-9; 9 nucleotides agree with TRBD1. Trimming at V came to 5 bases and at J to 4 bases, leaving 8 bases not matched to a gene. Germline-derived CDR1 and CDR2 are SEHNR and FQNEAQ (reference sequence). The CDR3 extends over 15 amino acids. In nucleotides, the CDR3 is TGTGCCAGCAGCCAACGGACAGGGGTCGGCACTGAAGCTTTCTTT. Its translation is CASSQRTGVGTEAFF.

The CDR3 here is CASGTSGAVNTEAFF. CDR3 nucleotide sequence: TGTGCCAGCGGTACTTCAGGGGCGGTGAACACTGAAGCTTTCTTT. The chain uses TRBV6-5 and TRBJ1-1; D perhaps matches TRBD1 (6 bases). The CDR3 length is 15 residues. CDR1 is MNHEY and CDR2 is SVGAGI in the germline V gene. Trimming stripped 8 bases from V and 0 bases from J, with 16 bases between.

CDR3 in DNA: TGTGCCAGCAGTCGACAGGGTCGGAACACTGAAGCTTTCTTT. Amino acid sequence: CASSRQGRNTEAFF. The chain joins TRBV2 to TRBJ1-1; 7 bases map to TRBD1. V lost 5 bases to trimming and J lost 1 base; unmatched junction nucleotides: 4. The CDR3 sequence is 14 residues long. The germline V gene has CDR1 SNHLY and CDR2 FYNNEI.

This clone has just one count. The CDR3 region is CASSSQRAGSGPSETQYF. The CDR3 DNA is TGTGCCAGCAGTTCCCAACGAGCGGGTAGCGGACCCAGTGAGACCCAGTACTTC. The chain carries TRBV5-6 and TRBJ2-5; tentatively, D is TRBD2 (6 bases). The length of the CDR3 is 18 residues. V lost 5 bases to trimming and J lost 5 bases, with 28 bases between them. Germline CDR1 is SGHDT and CDR2 is YYEEEE.

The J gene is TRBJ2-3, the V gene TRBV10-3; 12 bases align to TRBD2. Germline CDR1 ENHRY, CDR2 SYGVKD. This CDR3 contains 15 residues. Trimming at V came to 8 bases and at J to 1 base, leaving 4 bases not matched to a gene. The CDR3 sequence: CAIGRLAGGTDTQYF. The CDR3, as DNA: TGTGCCATCGGCCGACTAGCGGGAGGCACAGATACGCAGTATTTT.